Following are 2 T cell receptor beta chains from one sample sequenced in a study of Graves' ophthalmopathy and Graves' hyperthyroidism. Investigators amplified TCR beta CDR3 regions from RNA transcripts. HTBI primers primed a first-round RT-PCR, and a second-round multiplex PCR followed. TCRdb called the multiplex PCR reads again in MiXCR, with one record for every CDR3 protein. The sample has about 220,000 distinct CDR3 sequences; under 25% are singletons. Input material: peripheral blood. All receptors come from a woman between 45 and 65 years old with Graves' ophthalmopathy.

The chain combines TRBV28 with TRBJ2-7; the D gene is possibly TRBD2 (6 bases). The CDR3 sequence is 13 residues long. CDR1 MDHEN and CDR2 SYDVKM come from the germline V gene. V dropped 6 bases and J dropped 6 bases, with 15 bases sitting between them. CDR3 sequence: CASRVGGRVEQYF. The DNA for the CDR3 is TGTGCCAGCAGGGTGGGGGGAAGGGTCGAGCAGTACTTC.

Ten or more counts support this clonotype. The chain has TRBV11-2 and TRBJ1-1, with TRBD1 matching 8 bases. CDR1 and CDR2 from the germline V gene are SGHAT and FQNNGV. This CDR3 has 15 amino acids. With 10 bases clipped from V and 0 bases from J, the junction kept 10 bases outside the gene matches. The CDR3 DNA sequence: TGTGCCACCAGAGGACAGGGCCTAATGAACACTGAAGCTTTCTTT. This gives the protein CATRGQGLMNTEAFF.